This T cell receptor beta chain comes out of a study of T cells in Graves' hyperthyroidism and ophthalmopathy. What was amplified from RNA transcripts were TCR beta CDR3 regions. Carried out on the TCR CDR3, a first-round RT-PCR used the HTBI primer set. TCRdb passed the multiplex PCR reads through MiXCR, listing each CDR3 protein once. The repertoire holds hundreds of thousands of distinct CDR3 sequences, with roughly 15% as singletons. The CDR3 is 13 residues long. The V and J ends lost 6 bases and 2 bases respectively, with 10 bases between them. The germline V gene has CDR1 LNHDA and CDR2 SQIVND (reference sequence). In its sample, this clonotype was seen many times.

The specimen sequenced was blood. The sequence was collected from a middle-aged woman with Graves' ophthalmopathy. The chain carries TRBV19 and TRBJ2-5, with D uncertain. The CDR3 is CASSVDSQETQYF. CDR3 in DNA: TGTGCCAGTAGCGTCGACTCGCAAGAGACCCAGTACTTC.